One sample yielded the 8 T cell receptor beta chains listed below, sequenced in a study of Ad26.COV2.S vaccination and SARS-CoV-2 variants. Treatment meaning: about 20 received Ad26.COV2.S at low or high dose, single or two shots; about 5 received placebo; per-sample allocation not given. Sampling was done on day 63 after the first vaccine or placebo injection. Libraries were prepared by immunoSEQ multiplex PCR; TCRdb keeps only in-frame clonotypes and omits some of them. The table records about 400,000 clones, over 75% of them present only once. This sample comprised peripheral blood, obtained in a trial of Ad26.COV2.S vaccine versus placebo. The receptors here all came from a person between 18 and 65 years old who received the Ad26.COV2.S COVID-19 vaccine or a placebo.

This chain links TRBV9 with TRBJ2-2, with D perhaps TRBD1 or TRBD2 (6 bases each). The germline gives CDR1 SGDLS, CDR2 YYNGEE. Deletions cut 5 bases from V and 3 bases from J, with 14 bases between. The CDR3 has 15 amino acids. This CDR3 is CASREGGRDTGELFF. The CDR3, as DNA: TGTGCCAGCAGGGAGGGGGGTCGTGACACCGGGGAGCTGTTTTTT.

This clone has only one observation. The chain employs TRBV7-9 and TRBJ2-7, with D unresolved. The CDR3 extends over 13 amino acids. V lost 7 bases and J 0 bases, leaving 10 bases between the germline ends. Germline CDR1 SEHNR, CDR2 FQNEAQ (reference sequence). CDR3 residues: CASISISSYEQYF. In nucleotides, the CDR3 is TGTGCCAGCATCTCAATTAGCTCCTACGAGCAGTACTTC.

This chain connects TRBV2 to TRBJ2-5, with D unresolved. CDR1 SNHLY and CDR2 FYNNEI come from the germline V gene. Trimming took 5 bases from V and 2 from J, leaving 12 bases between them. This CDR3 region has 14 residues. The DNA of the CDR3 is TGTGCCAGCAGTTCGTGGACGCAACAAGAGACCCAGTACTTC. Translated, it gives CASSSWTQQETQYF.

The chain couples TRBV29-1 to TRBJ2-3, with D uncertain. V shed 2 bases and J shed 0 bases, with 9 bases lying between them. The CDR3 is 14 amino acids. Germline values: CDR1 SQVTM, CDR2 ANQGSEA. The CDR3 reads CSVESRSSTDTQYF. The DNA for the CDR3 is TGCAGCGTTGAAAGCAGGAGTAGCACAGATACGCAGTATTTT.

The CDR3 DNA follows: TGTGCCAGCAGTTTATGGGGCAGTCCCTCCTACGAGCAGTACTTC. It is translated as CASSLWGSPSYEQYF. This chain links TRBV28 with TRBJ2-7; no clear D gene. V lost 0 bases and J 0 bases, leaving 9 bases between the germline ends. The CDR3 loop spans 15 amino acids. Germline CDR1 is MDHEN and CDR2 is SYDVKM.

The chain links TRBV11-2 to TRBJ2-1; perhaps D is TRBD1 or TRBD2 (5 bases each). The CDR3 consists of 17 residues. Germline V gene lookup returns CDR1 SGHAT and CDR2 FQNNGV. V was trimmed by 0 bases and J by 3 bases, leaving 15 bases between them. This chain's CDR3 is CASSLDGPGSYYNEQFF. In nucleotides, the CDR3 is TGTGCCAGCAGCTTAGATGGCCCAGGGAGTTACTACAATGAGCAGTTCTTC.

The J gene is TRBJ2-7, the V gene TRBV5-8, with D unclear. The CDR3 sequence is 15 residues long. The germline gives CDR1 SGHTS, CDR2 YDEGEE. V was cut by 3 bases and J by 2 bases, with 15 bases left in between. The CDR3, as DNA: TGTGCCAGCAGCTCCGTTGGAACATTCACCTACGAGCAGTACTTC. Amino acids: CASSSVGTFTYEQYF.

CDR3 DNA sequence: TGTGCCAGCAGCTTAGGCTGGGACAGGGAAGGCGAGCAGTACTTC. This sequence encodes CASSLGWDREGEQYF. The chain is built from TRBV7-6 and TRBJ2-7, with 9 positions matching TRBD1. Germline assignment: CDR1 SGHVS and CDR2 FNYEAQ. This CDR3 region has 15 residues. The trim removed 1 base at V and 6 bases at J, leaving 7 bases unmatched.